Here is one T cell receptor beta chain with its context. Its matching antigen is unknown. The PCR ran on 60 Vbeta and 13 Jbeta primers. This table comes from immunoSEQ multiplex PCR, and its TCRdb copy is limited to in-frame clones, with some not included. This sample contains about 82,000 clones. Germline CDR1 and CDR2: SQVTM and ANQGSEA. The length of the CDR3 is 14 residues. Trimming cost V 1 base and J 4 bases, with 13 bases left between them. The sample comes from a study of cytomegalovirus exposure and HLA in healthy donors. Overall study context: In a previous analysis, some 110 million unique TCR beta sequences were found from 170 million or so T cells. Study outcomes and limitations: A later analysis reportedly found fewer N-insertions in an Asian-associated ancestry cluster than the approximately 660-donor mean. The sole available immune exposure information was CMV serostatus.

This TCR was recovered from a woman aged 25 to 39 in good health and CMV-seronegative. Sequencing was done on a sample of PBMCs. This chain joins TRBV29-1 and TRBJ1-2; a weak D match, TRBD1 (5 bases). The DNA for the CDR3 is TGCAGCGTTGAAGGACAGAAAGGCCGCTATGGCTACACCTTC. This translates into CSVEGQKGRYGYTF. Based on the CDR3 plus reference TRBV29-1 and TRBJ1-2, the full variable domain is SAVISQKPSRDICQRGTSLTIQCQVDSQVTMMFWYRQQPGQSLTLIATANQGSEATYESGFVIDKFPISRPNLTFSTLTVSNMSPEDSSIYLCSVEGQKGRYGYTFGSGTRLTVV.